This TCR beta chain was sequenced during a study of T cells in Graves' hyperthyroidism and ophthalmopathy. This clonotype was seen a few times. Amplification of TCR beta CDR3 regions was performed using RNA transcripts as template. The study used the HTBI primer set for a first-round RT-PCR of the TCR CDR3. Via MiXCR, TCRdb re-called the multiplex PCR reads, giving one row per CDR3 protein. The repertoire holds 350,000 to 400,000 distinct CDR3 sequences, with about 15% as singletons. This TCR was recovered from a woman in her twenties or thirties with Graves' hyperthyroidism. The sequenced sample consisted of blood.

The CDR3 region has the DNA TGCGCCAGCAGCTTGGCGGCCGACAGGGCCACTGAAGCTTTCTTT. Protein: CASSLAADRATEAFF. The gene calls are TRBV5-1 and TRBJ1-1; TRBD1 aligns across 7 bases. Looked up from germline, CDR1 is SGHRS and CDR2 is YFSETQ. The CDR3 covers 15 residues. After removal of 0 bases from V and 4 bases from J, the junction contained 6 bases not matched to a gene.